Each of the 28 T cell receptor beta chains below was sequenced from the same sample in a study of CD8 T cells in Susac syndrome. Random-hexamer reverse transcription was applied to roughly 0.5 to 1 ug RNA. TCRdb reanalysed the immunoSEQ multiplex PCR reads using MiXCR and keeps one entry per CDR3 protein. The sample lists 180,000 or so distinct CDR3 sequences, almost 96% occurring once. The sample was CD4+ T cells from PBMCs. These receptors were obtained from a human donor with multiple sclerosis.

In DNA, the CDR3 is TGTGCCAGCAGCCAAAGACGGAGCCTCACAGATACGCAGTATTTT. Translated: CASSQRRSLTDTQYF. The V gene is TRBV3-1, the J gene TRBJ2-3; the D is unclear. This CDR3 has 15 amino acids. V lost 2 bases to trimming and J lost 2 bases, with 11 bases between them. Per the germline V gene, CDR1 is LGHDT and CDR2 is YNNKEL (reference sequence).

The genes are TRBV9 and TRBJ2-3; maybe TRBD1 (5 bases). The germline gives CDR1 SGDLS, CDR2 YYNGEE. The CDR3 runs 16 residues. Between the trimmed V and J ends, which lost 3 bases and 2 bases, there was a span of 16 bases. The CDR3: CASSEDSAPATDTQYF. The CDR3 DNA follows: TGTGCCAGCAGCGAAGACAGCGCCCCGGCCACAGATACGCAGTATTTT.

The CDR3 protein is CASSVGKRGDTDTQYF. DNA for the CDR3: TGTGCCAGCAGCGTAGGAAAGCGGGGAGACACAGATACGCAGTATTTT. V and J are TRBV9 and TRBJ2-3; 7 bases line up with TRBD2. This CDR3 contains 16 residues. V lost 0 bases to trimming and J lost 2 bases; unmatched junction nucleotides: 6. Germline V gene data show CDR1 as SGDLS and CDR2 as YYNGEE.

V gene TRBV7-2 combines with J gene TRBJ2-1; D might be TRBD1 (7 bases). V lost 7 bases to trimming and J lost 3 bases, with 19 bases between them. The length of the CDR3 is 16 residues. Germline assignment: CDR1 SGHTA and CDR2 FQGNSA. This CDR3 is CASTEGTRGVYNEQFF. CDR3 in DNA: TGTGCCAGCACCGAAGGGACCAGGGGGGTCTACAATGAGCAGTTCTTC. Supplemented by reference TRBV7-2 and TRBJ2-1, the full variable domain reads GAGVSQSPSNKVTEKGKDVELRCDPISGHTALYWYRQSLGQGLEFLIYFQGNSAPDKSGLPSDRFSAERTGGSVSTLTIQRTQQEDSAVYLCASTEGTRGVYNEQFFGPGTRLTVL.

The V and J genes are TRBV6-6 and TRBJ1-6; D may be TRBD1 (6 bases). Trimming took off 9 bases at V and 12 bases at J, with 21 bases between the two ends. The germline V gene encodes CDR1 MNHNY and CDR2 SVGAGI (reference sequence). The CDR3 length is 14 residues. CDR3 amino acids: CASLSGVGLRPLHF. CDR3 DNA: TGTGCCAGTCTATCAGGGGTTGGTCTTAGACCCCTCCACTTT.

This chain connects TRBV14 to TRBJ2-4, with 9 bases matching TRBD1. Germline V CDR1 and CDR2: SGHDN, FVKESK. J was trimmed by 1 base and V by 4 bases; bases with no gene match: 11. CDR3 size: 18 residues. CDR3 coding DNA: TGTGCCAGCAGCCCTGGGACAGGGTTTGCTAACGCCAAAAACATTCAGTACTTC. Residues: CASSPGTGFANAKNIQYF.

The chain uses TRBV20-1 and TRBJ1-2; maybe TRBD1 (5 bases). The germline V and J ends were trimmed by 3 bases and 3 bases, with 20 bases remaining between them. This CDR3 has 16 residues. Germline CDR1 and CDR2: DFQATT and SNEGSKA (reference sequence). The CDR3 DNA reads as TGCAGTGCTAGGGGCTCGGAGTTGAAAGGGGACTATGGCTACACCTTC. This translates into CSARGSELKGDYGYTF.

The chain carries TRBV11-2 and TRBJ2-2, with D perhaps TRBD2 (6 bases). Germline assignment: CDR1 SGHAT and CDR2 FQNNGV. CDR3 length: 16 residues. V was trimmed by 5 bases and J by 2 bases, leaving 15 bases between them. CDR3 DNA: TGTGCCAGCAGCCCCCTCCGGGGGTATAACACCGGGGAGCTGTTTTTT. Translation gives CASSPLRGYNTGELFF. The complete variable domain, with remaining parts taken from reference TRBV11-2 and TRBJ2-2, reads EAGVAQSPRYKIIEKRQSVAFWCNPISGHATLYWYQQILGQGPKLLIQFQNNGVVDDSQLPKDRFSAERLKGVDSTLKIQPAKLEDSAVYLCASSPLRGYNTGELFFGEGSRLTVL.

This clonotype was found once. For the CDR3, the DNA is TGCAGTGCTAGAGATCCCATCTTCGGCAATCAGCCCCAGCATTTT. Translation gives CSARDPIFGNQPQHF. The V gene is TRBV20-1, the J gene TRBJ1-5; D call uncertain. V lost 0 bases and J 2 bases, leaving 11 bases between the germline ends. Germline CDR1 and CDR2: DFQATT and SNEGSKA (reference sequence). This CDR3 comprises 15 residues.

The V and J genes are TRBV5-4 and TRBJ2-3; the D gene is possibly TRBD2 (6 bases). This CDR3 is built from 18 residues. The germline CDR1 and CDR2 sequences are SGHNT and YYREEE (reference sequence). V dropped 2 bases and J dropped 0 bases, with 19 bases sitting between them. The CDR3 coding sequence is TGTGCCAGCAGCTTCGACCCCGCCTTAGCGGCTAGCACAGATACGCAGTATTTT. Translating it yields CASSFDPALAASTDTQYF.

The chain combines TRBV15 with TRBJ2-5, with D perhaps matching TRBD2 (6 bases). The CDR3 is made up of 15 amino acids. V lost 3 bases, J lost 3 bases, and 14 bases lay in between. Germline V lookup: CDR1 LNHNV, CDR2 YYDKDF (reference sequence). The CDR3 DNA is TGTGCCACCAGCAGGTCGTTTTCGGGGGAAGAGACCCAGTACTTC. Translating it yields CATSRSFSGEETQYF.

Here the CDR3 reads CASSQGVGDGYTF. CDR3 DNA: TGTGCCAGCAGCCAAGGGGTGGGAGATGGCTACACCTTC. V usage is TRBV3-1 and J usage is TRBJ1-2, with D unclear. V lost 1 base and J lost 6, with 9 bases in between. The germline V gene has CDR1 LGHDT and CDR2 YNNKEL (reference sequence). The CDR3 is 13 residues long.

The genes are TRBV4-3 and TRBJ2-3; D possibly matches TRBD1 or TRBD2 (6 bases each). Germline V gene sequence: CDR1 LGHNA, CDR2 YSLEER. The length of the CDR3 is 16 residues. Between the trimmed V and J ends, which lost 3 bases and 0 bases, there was a span of 13 bases. As DNA, the CDR3 is TGCGCCAGCAGCCAGAGGGGGGCCCCTAGCACAGATACGCAGTATTTT. Translated, it gives CASSQRGAPSTDTQYF.

The chain has TRBV15 and TRBJ2-3, with D perhaps being TRBD1 or TRBD2 (6 bases each). The CDR3 has 15 amino acids. V dropped 0 bases and J dropped 1 base, with 8 bases sitting between them. Per the germline V gene, CDR1 is LNHNV and CDR2 is YYDKDF (reference sequence). CDR3 coding DNA: TGTGCCACCAGCAGAGAAGGGGGGCGCACAGATACGCAGTATTTT. As protein: CATSREGGRTDTQYF.

The V call is TRBV9, the J call TRBJ1-3, with D uncertain. There are 13 residues in the CDR3. CDR1 is SGDLS and CDR2 is YYNGEE in the germline V gene. The V gene lost 0 bases and the J gene lost 4 bases, with 5 bases spanning the gap. CDR3 DNA: TGTGCCAGCAGCGTAGGTACCGGAAACACCATATATTTT. It codes for CASSVGTGNTIYF.

The rearrangement uses TRBV7-2 and TRBJ2-3; TRBD1 matches at 9 bases. The CDR3 loop spans 16 amino acids. Germline trimming cut 3 bases from V and 4 bases from J; bases unmatched to any gene: 8. The germline CDR1 and CDR2 sequences are SGHTA and FQGNSA. DNA of the CDR3: TGTGCCAGCAGCTTGGCACAGGGGGCGCGGCCAGATACGCAGTATTTT. Residues: CASSLAQGARPDTQYF.

V is TRBV30 and J is TRBJ1-5; weak D call: TRBD1 (5 bases). Looked up from germline, CDR1 is GTSNPN and CDR2 is SVGIG (reference sequence). Deletions cut 0 bases from V and 4 bases from J, with 10 bases between. The CDR3 consists of 14 residues. The CDR3 reads CAWSVPGPNQPQHF. The DNA for the CDR3 is TGTGCCTGGAGTGTACCAGGGCCGAATCAGCCCCAGCATTTT.

The rearrangement uses TRBV12-3 or TRBV12-4 and TRBJ2-3; 11 positions match TRBD2. The CDR3 sequence is 15 residues long. V was clipped by 2 bases and J by 4 bases; unmatched bases: 2. The CDR3 coding sequence is TGTGCCAGCAGTTTACTAGCGGGGGGAGCAGATACGCAGTATTTT. Its protein is CASSLLAGGADTQYF.

V usage is TRBV25-1 and J usage is TRBJ1-1; D is unresolved. The CDR3 contains 13 residues. In germline, CDR1 is MGHDK, CDR2 SYGVNS. V was cut by 6 bases and J by 5 bases, with 13 bases left in between. The DNA of the CDR3 is TGTGCCAGCAGCCGTGGACCTAGGACTGAAGCTTTCTTT. As protein: CASSRGPRTEAFF.

The chain links TRBV20-1 to TRBJ2-7; 7 bases are a match to TRBD2. The CDR3 sequence is 14 residues long. Germline V CDR1 and CDR2: DFQATT, SNEGSKA (reference sequence). V shed 3 bases and J 2 bases; nucleotides not matched to a gene: 7. CDR3 DNA sequence: TGCAGTGCTAGGGGGGGGGAAGCCCCCTACGAGCAGTACTTC. This codes for CSARGGEAPYEQYF.

Only one count was recorded for this clonotype. The V call is TRBV27, the J call TRBJ1-1; D remains ambiguous. This CDR3 region has 14 residues. The germline V gene has CDR1 MNHEY and CDR2 SMNVEV (reference sequence). Trimming shortened V by 3 bases and J by 1 base, and 9 bases separated the two germline ends. The CDR3 loop is CASSFGLRNTEAFF. CDR3 DNA sequence: TGTGCCAGCAGTTTTGGGCTCCGGAACACTGAAGCTTTCTTT.

CDR3 nucleotide sequence: TGTGCCAGCAGTTACCAGTTGGGCGAGCAGTACTTC. Translation gives CASSYQLGEQYF. This sequence joins TRBV6-5 and TRBJ2-7, with D hard to call. Trimming took off 2 bases at V and 6 bases at J, with 8 bases between the two ends. This CDR3 contains 12 residues. From germline, CDR1 is MNHEY and CDR2 SVGAGI.

This chain joins TRBV9 and TRBJ2-1; TRBD1 or TRBD2 may be the D gene (5 bases each). Per the germline V gene, CDR1 is SGDLS and CDR2 is YYNGEE. Trimming left V 4 bases short and J 8 bases short, with 25 bases between. The CDR3 contains 17 residues. The CDR3 loop reads CASSPAWGRELSDEQFF. CDR3 in DNA: TGTGCCAGCAGCCCCGCCTGGGGCAGGGAGTTGTCCGATGAGCAGTTCTTC.

The chain joins TRBV7-3 to TRBJ2-1, with a weak D call TRBD2 (7 bases). Between the trimmed V and J ends, which lost 1 base and 9 bases, there was a span of 19 bases. CDR1 and CDR2 from the germline V gene are SGHTA and FQGTGA. The length of the CDR3 is 16 residues. The CDR3, as DNA: TGTGCCAGCAGCTTAAGGGGCGGGGGCCCGGGTGGTGAGCAGTTCTTC. Its translation is CASSLRGGGPGGEQFF.

The gene calls are TRBV28 and TRBJ2-5, with 7 positions matching TRBD1. Trimming at V came to 5 bases and at J to 4 bases, leaving 10 bases not matched to a gene. Germline V CDR1 and CDR2: MDHEN, SYDVKM. This CDR3 has 15 residues. The CDR3 region is CASSPRETGRETQYF. In nucleotides, the CDR3 is TGTGCCAGCAGTCCCCGCGAGACAGGGAGAGAGACCCAGTACTTC.

The chain uses TRBV6-2 or TRBV6-3 and TRBJ1-1; TRBD1 might be the D (6 bases). Between the trimmed V and J ends, which lost 7 bases and 5 bases, there was a span of 20 bases. The CDR3 is 15 residues long. Germline V gene data show CDR1 as MNHEY and CDR2 as SVGEGT. The CDR3 is CASTDPQGSATEAFF. The CDR3 DNA follows: TGTGCCAGCACCGACCCACAGGGAAGTGCAACTGAAGCTTTCTTT.

On this clonotype: Its ends do not fully match the called genes, so a read error is possible. The chain carries TRBV29-1 and TRBJ2-7; TRBD1 agrees at 9 bases. The CDR3 extends over 12 amino acids. Germline V gene data show CDR1 as SQVTM and CDR2 as ANQGSEA. The CDR3 sequence is CSVGQGSYEQYF. In nucleotides, the CDR3 is TGCAGTGTTGGACAGGGGTCCTACGAGCAGTACTTC.

The chain carries TRBV5-1 and TRBJ2-2; 7 nucleotides match TRBD2. The V and J ends lost 4 bases and 6 bases, in that order; junction bases with no gene match: 9. CDR1 SGHRS and CDR2 YFSETQ come from the germline V gene. The CDR3 is 15 residues long. CDR3: CASSRGGPLAGELFF. The CDR3 nucleotides are TGCGCCAGCAGCCGCGGGGGACCACTGGCCGGGGAGCTGTTTTTT.